Shown below are 4 T cell receptor beta chains from a single sample sequenced in a study of T cell responses to AZD1222 COVID-19 vaccine. The table came from immunoSEQ multiplex PCR; TCRdb's copy has only in-frame clones and leaves some out. The top ten hold over 1.5% of the sample, which has 150,000 to 200,000 clones, 80% to 95% seen once. Sequenced here: peripheral blood, sampled on day 0 of AZD1222 vaccination. All receptors derive from an adult in good health.

The gene calls are TRBV7-3 and TRBJ2-1, with D tentatively TRBD2 (5 bases). This CDR3 is built from 12 residues. Germline-derived CDR1 and CDR2 are SGHTA and FQGTGA. Trimming removed 5 bases at V and 6 bases at J, with 8 bases between. The CDR3 DNA reads TGTGCCAGCAGCCATGCGGGCAATGAGCAGTTCTTC. Protein: CASSHAGNEQFF.

The chain combines TRBV19 with TRBJ2-2; unclear D gene. The germline V gene encodes CDR1 LNHDA and CDR2 SQIVND (reference sequence). V was shortened by 7 bases and J by 4 bases, with 16 bases between the two germline ends. The CDR3 is made up of 15 amino acids. As DNA, the CDR3 is TGTGCCAGTAAAGCATACTCTCGAGGCACCGGGGAGCTGTTTTTT. Translation: CASKAYSRGTGELFF.

The DNA for the CDR3 is TGCGCCAGCAGCTTAACTTCCGGGACAGGGGCCTATGGCTACACCTTC. Encoded protein: CASSLTSGTGAYGYTF. V gene TRBV5-1 combines with J gene TRBJ1-2, with 10 bases fitting TRBD1. The CDR3 consists of 16 residues. V was pared by 2 bases and J by 4 bases, with 8 bases of the junction left unmatched. The germline V gene has CDR1 SGHRS and CDR2 YFSETQ.

This clone was counted a few times. The chain recombines TRBV9 with TRBJ2-3; TRBD2 aligns across 7 bases. This CDR3 comprises 16 residues. CDR1 is SGDLS and CDR2 is YYNGEE in the germline V gene. The junction had 11 bases not matched to a gene; V was cut back by 3 bases and J by 4 bases. The CDR3 DNA reads as TGTGCCAGCAGCGCAGACGGGAGGCCAAGCGCAGATACGCAGTATTTT. Residues: CASSADGRPSADTQYF.